Below, 14 T cell receptor beta chains from the same sample are listed, as sequenced in a study of cytomegalovirus exposure and HLA in healthy donors. With 60 Vbeta and 13 Jbeta primers, the PCR was carried out. Profiled with immunoSEQ multiplex PCR; TCRdb holds only in-frame clones, not every one. The profile shows 120,000 to 150,000 clones, around 79% of them singletons. Sequenced: PBMCs. These receptor sequences come from a middle-aged woman in good health and CMV-seropositive.

This clone was picked up a small number of times. The chain joins TRBV5-4 to TRBJ2-1, with TRBD2 matching over 9 bases. There are 15 residues in the CDR3. The ends lost 4 bases at V and 2 bases at J; junction bases unmatched: 4. Germline CDR1 is SGHNT and CDR2 is YYREEE (reference sequence). As DNA, the CDR3 is TGTGCCAGCAGCAACAGCGGGGGGCCCTACAATGAGCAGTTCTTC. Translated: CASSNSGGPYNEQFF.

The chain uses TRBV2 and TRBJ1-2, with 8 nucleotides matching TRBD1. The CDR3 runs to 15 residues. The ends lost 0 bases at V and 7 bases at J; junction bases unmatched: 7. Germline lookup yields CDR1 SNHLY and CDR2 FYNNEI. CDR3 coding DNA: TGTGCCAGCAGTGAAGCGAGGACAGGGAAGGCTGGCTACACCTTC. The encoded protein is CASSEARTGKAGYTF.

This chain joins TRBV19 and TRBJ2-3; the match to TRBD1 covers 7 bases. Germline V gene sequence: CDR1 LNHDA, CDR2 SQIVND (reference sequence). The CDR3 has 14 amino acids. Trimming cost V 3 bases and J 5 bases; bases outside gene matches: 5. The CDR3 loop is CASSIYRGIDTQYF. The CDR3, as DNA: TGTGCCAGTAGTATCTACAGGGGAATAGATACGCAGTATTTT. Looking up the rest from reference TRBV19 and TRBJ2-3 gives the full variable domain: DGGITQSPKYLFRKEGQNVTLSCEQNLNHDAMYWYRQDPGQGLRLIYYSQIVNDFQKGDIAEGYSVSREKKESFPLTVTSAQKNPTAFYLCASSIYRGIDTQYFGPGTRLTVL.

The chain couples TRBV6-5 to TRBJ1-5, with no clear D. The V end lost 0 bases, the J end lost 6 bases, and 6 bases lay between the germline ends. CDR3 length: 13 amino acids. The germline gives CDR1 MNHEY, CDR2 SVGAGI. The CDR3 bases are TGTGCCAGCAGTTACTCGGTCGGTCAGCCCCAGCATTTT. Translated: CASSYSVGQPQHF.

CDR3 sequence reads: CASSYETGESYEQYF. CDR3 bases: TGTGCCAGCAGCTACGAGACAGGGGAATCCTACGAGCAGTACTTC. The gene calls are TRBV9 and TRBJ2-7; 8 nucleotides line up with TRBD1. CDR3 size: 15 residues. Trimming at V came to 4 bases and at J to 1 base, leaving 7 bases not matched to a gene. The germline CDR1 and CDR2 sequences are SGDLS and YYNGEE.

V usage is TRBV6-6 and J usage is TRBJ2-7; D might be TRBD2 (6 bases). In germline, CDR1 is MNHNY, CDR2 SVGAGI (reference sequence). This CDR3 has 13 residues. Trimming removed 6 bases from V and 6 bases from J, with 15 bases in between. In DNA, the CDR3 is TGTGCCAGCAGCCGCGACGTGGGGGGCGAGCAGTACTTC. It is translated as CASSRDVGGEQYF.

This chain uses TRBV27 with TRBJ2-3; the match to TRBD1 covers 12 bases. The CDR3 consists of 20 residues. V lost 6 bases, J lost 5 bases, and 21 bases stayed unmatched. Germline CDR1 reads MNHEY; CDR2 reads SMNVEV (reference sequence). CDR3 sequence (DNA): TGTGCCAGCAGGCGGGTCTGGGCCCCCATAAGGGACAGGGGGCAAGATACGCAGTATTTT. It specifies CASRRVWAPIRDRGQDTQYF.

The rearrangement links TRBV19 to TRBJ2-7; D may be TRBD1 (6 bases). This CDR3 region has 12 residues. The germline CDR1 and CDR2 sequences are LNHDA and SQIVND (reference sequence). V was pared by 3 bases and J by 9 bases, with 12 bases between. CDR3: CASSIVGHGQYF. CDR3 DNA sequence: TGTGCCAGTAGTATTGTGGGACACGGGCAGTACTTC.

The rearrangement links TRBV6-5 to TRBJ2-7; D is perhaps TRBD2 (6 bases). The germline V gene encodes CDR1 MNHEY and CDR2 SVGAGI. Trimming cost V 0 bases and J 3 bases, with 15 bases left between them. This CDR3 has 16 amino acids. CDR3 in DNA: TGTGCCAGCAGTTACTCTTTCGTCGGGGGAAGCTACGAGCAGTACTTC. Encoded protein: CASSYSFVGGSYEQYF.

The rearrangement links TRBV7-2 to TRBJ2-2; D call uncertain. Germline-derived CDR1 and CDR2 are SGHTA and FQGNSA. The germline V and J ends were trimmed by 1 base and 6 bases, with 6 bases remaining between them. The CDR3 spans 13 residues. For the CDR3, the DNA is TGTGCCAGCAGCTTAGGGAGCTCCGGGGAGCTGTTTTTT. As protein: CASSLGSSGELFF. The whole variable domain, filled in from reference TRBV7-2 and TRBJ2-2, reads GAGVSQSPSNKVTEKGKDVELRCDPISGHTALYWYRQSLGQGLEFLIYFQGNSAPDKSGLPSDRFSAERTGGSVSTLTIQRTQQEDSAVYLCASSLGSSGELFFGEGSRLTVL.

The chain has TRBV7-3 and TRBJ2-2; D is perhaps TRBD1 (5 bases). The CDR3 extends over 14 amino acids. Trimming removed 4 bases at V and 4 bases at J, with 10 bases between. Germline V gene data show CDR1 as SGHTA and CDR2 as FQGTGA. In DNA form, the CDR3 reads TGTGCCAGCAGCTCAGACAGATTCACCGGGGAGCTGTTTTTT. Translating gives CASSSDRFTGELFF.

The chain has TRBV29-1 and TRBJ2-6, with 8 positions matching TRBD1. The V gene's germline CDR1 is SQVTM and CDR2 ANQGSEA. Trimming at V came to 0 bases and at J to 3 bases, leaving 10 bases not matched to a gene. The CDR3 has 18 residues. This chain's CDR3 is CSVEENGRGPGGANVLTF. CDR3 sequence (DNA): TGCAGCGTTGAAGAGAACGGCAGGGGGCCGGGTGGGGCCAACGTCCTGACTTTC.

This clone appeared a few times. Its ends do not fully match the called genes, so a read error is possible. The chain combines TRBV7-9 with TRBJ1-3; TRBD1 aligns across 8 bases. The CDR3 spans 15 residues. In germline, CDR1 is SEHNR, CDR2 FQNEAQ (reference sequence). The CDR3 DNA reads TGTTCCAGCAGCTCCGACAGGGGCTCTGGAAACACCATATATTTT. It encodes CSSSSDRGSGNTIYF.

The rearrangement joins TRBV10-1 to TRBJ2-4; 12 bases align to TRBD2. J lost 0 bases, V lost 0 bases, and 6 bases had no gene match. The V gene's germline CDR1 is WNHNN and CDR2 SYGVQD (reference sequence). This CDR3 is built from 19 residues. CDR3: CASSESLAGGPVAKNIQYF. The CDR3 bases are TGCGCCAGCAGTGAGTCCCTAGCGGGGGGGCCGGTAGCCAAAAACATTCAGTACTTC.